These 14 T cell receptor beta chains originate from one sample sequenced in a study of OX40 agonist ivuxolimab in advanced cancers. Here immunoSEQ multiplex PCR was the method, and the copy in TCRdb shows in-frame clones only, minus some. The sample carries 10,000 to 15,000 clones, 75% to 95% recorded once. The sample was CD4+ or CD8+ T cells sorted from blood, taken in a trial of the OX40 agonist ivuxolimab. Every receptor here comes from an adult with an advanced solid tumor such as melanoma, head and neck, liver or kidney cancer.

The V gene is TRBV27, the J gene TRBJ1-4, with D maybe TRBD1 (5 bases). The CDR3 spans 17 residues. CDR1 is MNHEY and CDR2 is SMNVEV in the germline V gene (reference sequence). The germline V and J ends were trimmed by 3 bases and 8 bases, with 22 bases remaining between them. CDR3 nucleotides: TGTGCCAGCAGTTTGTATCCCCCACAGGTAGAGGGGGAAAAACTGTTTTTT. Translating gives CASSLYPPQVEGEKLFF.

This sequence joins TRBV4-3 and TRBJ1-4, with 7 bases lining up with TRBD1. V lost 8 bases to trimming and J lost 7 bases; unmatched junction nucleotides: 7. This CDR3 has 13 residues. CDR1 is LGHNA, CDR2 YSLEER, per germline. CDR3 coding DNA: TGCGCCAGCGGGACAGTAATTGGTGAAAAACTGTTTTTT. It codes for CASGTVIGEKLFF.

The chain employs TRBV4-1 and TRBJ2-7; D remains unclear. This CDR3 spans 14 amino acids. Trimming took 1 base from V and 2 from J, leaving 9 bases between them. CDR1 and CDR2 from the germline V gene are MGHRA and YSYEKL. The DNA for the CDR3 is TGCGCCAGCAGCCAAGCACCACCTACCTACGAGCAGTACTTC. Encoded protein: CASSQAPPTYEQYF.

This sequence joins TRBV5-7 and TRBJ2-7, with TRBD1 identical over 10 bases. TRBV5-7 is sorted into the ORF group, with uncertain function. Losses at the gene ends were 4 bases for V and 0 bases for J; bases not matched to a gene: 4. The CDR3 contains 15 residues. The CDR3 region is CASSHRDRGSYEQYF. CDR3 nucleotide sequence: TGTGCCAGCAGCCACCGGGACAGGGGCTCCTACGAGCAGTACTTC.

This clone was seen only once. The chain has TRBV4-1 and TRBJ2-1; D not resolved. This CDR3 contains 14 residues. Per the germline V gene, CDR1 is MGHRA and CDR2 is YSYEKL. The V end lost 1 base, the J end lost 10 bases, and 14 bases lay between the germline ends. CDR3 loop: CASSQVPGLAEQFF. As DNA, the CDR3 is TGCGCCAGCAGCCAAGTGCCGGGTCTTGCGGAGCAGTTCTTC.

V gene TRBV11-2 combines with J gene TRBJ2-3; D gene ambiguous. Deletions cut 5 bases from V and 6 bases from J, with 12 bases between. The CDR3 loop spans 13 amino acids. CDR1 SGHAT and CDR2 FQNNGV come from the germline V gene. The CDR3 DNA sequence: TGTGCCAGCAGCAGGTACCGCGGTGATACGCAGTATTTT. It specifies CASSRYRGDTQYF.

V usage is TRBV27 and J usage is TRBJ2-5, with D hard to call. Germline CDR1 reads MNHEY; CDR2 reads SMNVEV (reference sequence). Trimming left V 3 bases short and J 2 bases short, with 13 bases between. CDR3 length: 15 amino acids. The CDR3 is CASSFSARRQETQYF. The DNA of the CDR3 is TGTGCCAGCAGTTTTTCGGCTAGACGACAAGAGACCCAGTACTTC.

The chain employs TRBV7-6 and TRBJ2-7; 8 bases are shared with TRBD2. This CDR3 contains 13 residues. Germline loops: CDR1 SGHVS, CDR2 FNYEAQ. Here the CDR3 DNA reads TGTGCAAGCGGGGGCCTCGGATTGTCCGAGCAGTACTTC. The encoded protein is CASGGLGLSEQYF.

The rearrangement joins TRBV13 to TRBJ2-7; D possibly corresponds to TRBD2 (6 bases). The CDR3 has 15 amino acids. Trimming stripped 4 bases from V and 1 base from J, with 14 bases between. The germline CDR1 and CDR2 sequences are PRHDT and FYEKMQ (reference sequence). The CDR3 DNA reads TGTGCCAGCAGCTCCCACACCGGAGGGTCCTACGAGCAGTACTTC. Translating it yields CASSSHTGGSYEQYF.

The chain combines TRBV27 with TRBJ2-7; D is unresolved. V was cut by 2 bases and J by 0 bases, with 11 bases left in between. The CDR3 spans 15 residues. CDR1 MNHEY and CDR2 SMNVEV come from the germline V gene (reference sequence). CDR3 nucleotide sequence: TGTGCCAGCAGTTTAGGGCTCACCCGCTCCTACGAGCAGTACTTC. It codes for CASSLGLTRSYEQYF.

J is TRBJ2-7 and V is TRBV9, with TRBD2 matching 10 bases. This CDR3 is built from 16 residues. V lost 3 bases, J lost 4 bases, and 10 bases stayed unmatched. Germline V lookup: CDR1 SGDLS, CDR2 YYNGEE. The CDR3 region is CASSGGALAGDYEQYF. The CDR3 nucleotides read TGTGCCAGCAGCGGTGGGGCCCTAGCGGGAGATTACGAGCAGTACTTC.

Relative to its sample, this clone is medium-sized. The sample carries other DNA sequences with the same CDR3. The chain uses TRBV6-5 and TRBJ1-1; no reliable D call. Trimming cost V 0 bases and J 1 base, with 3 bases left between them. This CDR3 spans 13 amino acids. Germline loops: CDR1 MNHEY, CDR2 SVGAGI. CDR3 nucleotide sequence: TGTGCCAGCAGTTACTCGGCGAACACTGAAGCTTTCTTT. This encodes CASSYSANTEAFF.

The CDR3 DNA reads TGTGCCAGCAGTCGGGGACAGCAATTCTACGAGCAGTACTTC. It encodes CASSRGQQFYEQYF. The chain is built from TRBV6-1 and TRBJ2-7; 7 bases fit TRBD1. Germline V gene lookup returns CDR1 MNHNS and CDR2 SASEGT. This CDR3 comprises 14 residues. J gave up 3 bases and V 5 bases, and 7 bases lay outside the gene matches.

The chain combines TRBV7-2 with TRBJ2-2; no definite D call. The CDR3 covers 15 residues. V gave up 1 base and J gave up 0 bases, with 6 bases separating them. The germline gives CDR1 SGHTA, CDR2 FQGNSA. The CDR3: CASSLVPSNTGELFF. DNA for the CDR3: TGTGCCAGCAGCTTAGTCCCTTCGAACACCGGGGAGCTGTTTTTT.